A single T cell receptor beta chain is shown here with its context. Enrollment shut out patients with autoimmune disease history or systemic immunosuppression. With V trimmed by 2 bases and J by 8 bases, 13 bases remained unmatched. The CDR3 runs 17 residues. Germline V gene data show CDR1 as SEHNR and CDR2 as FQNEAQ (reference sequence). The method was immunoSEQ multiplex PCR; TCRdb's version includes in-frame clones alone and lacks a portion of them. The top ten hold 0.38% of the sample, which has about 65,000 clones, roughly 91% seen once. The sample comes from a study of OX40 agonist ivuxolimab in advanced cancers.

This sequence joins TRBV7-9 and TRBJ2-1, with TRBD1 matching 9 bases. The material was CD4+ or CD8+ T cells sorted from blood, obtained in a trial of the OX40 agonist ivuxolimab. This clonotype was obtained from an adult with an advanced solid tumor such as melanoma, head and neck, liver or kidney cancer. The CDR3 DNA reads as TGTGCCAGCAGCTTACCTCCTCGGGACAGGGTCACACATGAGCAGTTCTTC. Translating it yields CASSLPPRDRVTHEQFF. The full variable domain, rest sourced from reference TRBV7-9 and TRBJ2-1, is DTGVSQNPRHKITKRGQNVTFRCDPISEHNRLYWYRQTLGQGPEFLTYFQNEAQLEKSRLLSDRFSAERPKGSFSTLEIQRTEQGDSAMYLCASSLPPRDRVTHEQFFGPGTRLTVL.